The 13 T cell receptor beta chains below come from one sample, sequenced in a study of patients and donors after allogeneic stem cell transplantation. TCRdb processed the RT-PCR reads anew with MiXCR; each CDR3 protein has one entry. There are roughly 880,000 distinct CDR3 sequences in the sample; around 17% occur only once, and 6% lies in the top ten. What was sequenced was blood, either unsorted or a sorted T cell fraction (not recorded which). The receptor source for this set is a human donor who was either an allogeneic HSCT recipient or a stem cell or donor lymphocyte infusion donor (not recorded which). It is not recorded whose cells these are; they may come from a transplant donor.

This clonotype has only a few counts. This chain joins TRBV3-1 and TRBJ1-1; 10 nucleotides match TRBD1. With 0 bases clipped from V and 2 bases from J, the junction kept 15 bases outside the gene matches. Germline CDR1 and CDR2: LGHDT and YNNKEL (reference sequence). CDR3 size: 20 residues. The CDR3 loop is CASSQERRDRGWGHNTEAFF. DNA of the CDR3: TGTGCCAGCAGCCAAGAAAGAAGGGACAGGGGCTGGGGCCACAACACTGAAGCTTTCTTT.

V gene TRBV5-1 combines with J gene TRBJ2-4; 8 bases map to TRBD2. The CDR3 is made up of 17 amino acids. Germline CDR1 and CDR2: SGHRS and YFSETQ. V lost 2 bases to trimming and J lost 0 bases; unmatched junction nucleotides: 7. In DNA form, the CDR3 reads TGCGCCAGCAGCTTATTTAGCGGGAACCGAGCCAAAAACATTCAGTACTTC. Translating gives CASSLFSGNRAKNIQYF.

The genes are TRBV29-1 and TRBJ1-5; tentative D call: TRBD1 (5 bases). Germline V lookup: CDR1 SQVTM, CDR2 ANQGSEA. CDR3 size: 11 residues. The CDR3 region has the DNA TGCCCCGGGACCGTCGCTCAGCCCCAGCATTTT. Protein sequence: CPGTVAQPQHF.

This clonotype has just a few counts. V is TRBV18 and J is TRBJ2-3, with D unclear. CDR3 length equals 14 residues. CDR1 is KGHSH, CDR2 LQKENI, per germline. V was pared by 5 bases and J by 1 base, with 10 bases between. The DNA for the CDR3 is TGTGCCAGCTCAAAGGTGCGAGGCACAGATACGCAGTATTTT. Translating gives CASSKVRGTDTQYF.

There are a few counts of this clonotype. V gene TRBV6-2 or TRBV6-3 combines with J gene TRBJ2-2; the D gene is possibly TRBD1 (5 bases). Germline V CDR1 and CDR2: MNHEY, SVGEGT. There are 11 residues in the CDR3. CDR3 loop: CGRTPGGELFF. CDR3 DNA sequence: TGTGGCAGGACACCCGGCGGGGAGCTGTTTTTT.

The sample holds many counts of this clonotype. CDR3 residues: CASSSRGYTGELFF. CDR3 nucleotide sequence: TGTGCCAGCAGCTCGAGGGGATACACCGGGGAGCTGTTTTTT. The chain recombines TRBV5-6 with TRBJ2-2; either TRBD1 or TRBD2 may fit D (5 bases each). The CDR3 runs to 14 residues. Deletions cut 3 bases from V and 3 bases from J, with 9 bases between. Germline-derived CDR1 and CDR2 are SGHDT and YYEEEE.

The chain combines TRBV6-1 with TRBJ1-3; D remains unclear. The CDR3 is 15 residues long. The V and J ends lost 7 bases and 4 bases respectively, with 17 bases between them. CDR1 and CDR2 (germline): MNHNS, SASEGT. The CDR3 is CASTPRSGPGNTIYF. The CDR3 nucleotides are TGTGCCAGCACCCCCCGCTCGGGTCCGGGAAACACCATATATTTT.

The sample holds many counts of this clonotype. The V and J genes are TRBV5-1 and TRBJ2-1; possible D gene TRBD2, 6 bases. CDR1 and CDR2 from the germline V gene are SGHRS and YFSETQ. The CDR3 length is 15 residues. The ends were cut back, 0 bases at V and 6 bases at J, with 13 bases in the middle. As DNA, the CDR3 is TGCGCCAGCAGCTTGGCGGGGGAGTCGGTCAATGAGCAGTTCTTC. Its protein is CASSLAGESVNEQFF.

This clonotype was observed a few times. The chain employs TRBV9 and TRBJ2-5; TRBD1 matches at 8 bases. Germline V gene sequence: CDR1 SGDLS, CDR2 YYNGEE. After removal of 0 bases from V and 4 bases from J, the junction contained 2 bases not matched to a gene. The CDR3 has 14 residues. As DNA, the CDR3 is TGTGCCAGCAGCGTAGGACAGGGGCGAGAGACCCAGTACTTC. Encoded protein: CASSVGQGRETQYF.

The J gene is TRBJ2-1, the V gene TRBV28, with D possibly called TRBD1 or TRBD2 (5 bases each). The V and J ends lost 3 bases and 8 bases respectively, with 14 bases between them. This CDR3 is built from 14 residues. CDR1 is MDHEN, CDR2 SYDVKM, per germline. The CDR3 nucleotides read TGTGCCAGCAGTTTCGGGACCAATGCCCATGAGCAGTTCTTC. It translates to CASSFGTNAHEQFF.

The V call is TRBV3-1, the J call TRBJ2-5; no definite D call. The CDR3 has 12 residues. Trimming cost V 6 bases and J 5 bases, with 10 bases left between them. CDR1 and CDR2 from the germline V gene are LGHDT and YNNKEL (reference sequence). This CDR3 reads CASSPSLETQYF. The DNA for the CDR3 is TGTGCCAGCAGTCCTAGTTTGGAGACCCAGTACTTC.

This chain uses TRBV4-2 with TRBJ1-2; D is unclear. Germline-derived CDR1 and CDR2 are LGHNA and YNFKEQ. V was cut by 3 bases and J by 8 bases, with 13 bases left in between. The CDR3 contains 13 residues. In nucleotides, the CDR3 is TGTGCCAGCAGCCAGGAAAAAGACTGGGGCTACACCTTC. As protein: CASSQEKDWGYTF.

The rearrangement links TRBV7-2 to TRBJ2-1; D uncertain. Between the trimmed V and J ends, which lost 5 bases and 2 bases, there was a span of 16 bases. The CDR3 is made up of 16 amino acids. Germline values: CDR1 SGHTA, CDR2 FQGNSA. CDR3 nucleotide sequence: TGTGCCAGCAGCCCCCCAGGTATGGGAACCTACAATGAGCAGTTCTTC. Residues: CASSPPGMGTYNEQFF.